The 13 T cell receptor beta chains below come from one sample, sequenced in a study of control samples from healthy donors and cancer patients (dated by TCRdb to 2018 to 2020). The method was the immunoSEQ multiplex PCR assay. Not all clones reach the TCRdb copy of this immuneACCESS table, which keeps in-frame sequences only. Checked studies attribute under half of the gap to unresolved V genes and leave the rest unexplained. The sample table lists 45,000 to 60,000 clones, around nine tenths of them with a count of one. The ten most abundant clones make up about 0.8% of the sample. The specimen was PBMCs. Receptor source: a man younger than 40 with colorectal cancer.

V and J are TRBV7-8 and TRBJ1-5; 9 bases fit TRBD1. The CDR3 runs to 14 residues. CDR1 and CDR2 (germline): SGHVS, FQNEAQ. V gave up 0 bases and J gave up 7 bases; unmatched junction bases: 1. The CDR3 nucleotides are TGTGCCAGCAGCTTAGCGGACAGGGGCCAGCCCCAGCATTTT. Translating gives CASSLADRGQPQHF.

The chain recombines TRBV10-3 with TRBJ2-1, with TRBD2 identical over 12 bases. V lost 10 bases and J lost 5; bases outside the gene matches: 3. This CDR3 is built from 13 residues. Germline loops: CDR1 ENHRY, CDR2 SYGVKD. The CDR3 sequence is CATGLAGDNEQFF. CDR3 DNA: TGTGCCACGGGACTAGCGGGTGACAATGAGCAGTTCTTC.

The gene calls are TRBV7-2 and TRBJ1-6; D might be TRBD1 (6 bases). This CDR3 is 14 amino acids long. V lost 0 bases and J lost 7, with 7 bases in between. Germline V gene data show CDR1 as SGHTA and CDR2 as FQGNSA. The CDR3 spells CASSLAGQNSPLHF. CDR3 coding DNA: TGTGCCAGCAGCTTAGCGGGACAAAATTCACCCCTCCACTTT. Variable domain in full (rest from reference TRBV7-2 and TRBJ1-6): GAGVSQSPSNKVTEKGKDVELRCDPISGHTALYWYRQSLGQGLEFLIYFQGNSAPDKSGLPSDRFSAERTGGSVSTLTIQRTQQEDSAVYLCASSLAGQNSPLHFGNGTRLTVT.

The V gene is TRBV27, the J gene TRBJ1-5; weak D call: TRBD1 (6 bases). The CDR3 is 14 residues long. Germline CDR1 is MNHEY and CDR2 is SMNVEV (reference sequence). V shed 7 bases and J shed 1 base, with 11 bases lying between them. CDR3 nucleotides: TGTGCCAGCAAAACAGGGTTGAGCAATCAGCCCCAGCATTTT. As protein: CASKTGLSNQPQHF.

The CDR3 loop is CASSPPGQFPRNIQYF. CDR3 in DNA: TGCGCCAGCAGCCCACCGGGACAGTTTCCCAGAAACATTCAGTACTTC. The chain is built from TRBV5-1 and TRBJ2-4; 7 nucleotides line up with TRBD1. Trimming took 4 bases from V and 6 from J; bases not matched to a gene: 13. Germline V gives CDR1 SGHRS, CDR2 YFSETQ. The CDR3 loop spans 16 amino acids.

CDR3: CATSRDRGTRVPYEQYF. As DNA, the CDR3 is TGTGCCACCAGCAGAGATAGGGGGACCAGAGTACCCTACGAGCAGTACTTC. This rearrangement joins TRBV15 to TRBJ2-7, with D perhaps TRBD1 (6 bases). Trimming removed 0 bases at V and 2 bases at J, with 17 bases between. Germline V lookup: CDR1 LNHNV, CDR2 YYDKDF (reference sequence). The CDR3 extends over 17 amino acids.

The J gene is TRBJ1-5, the V gene TRBV6-2 or TRBV6-3; possible D gene TRBD1, 5 bases. Germline CDR1 and CDR2: MNHEY and SVGEGT. Trimming left V 6 bases short and J 2 bases short, with 14 bases between. The CDR3 sequence is 15 residues long. The CDR3 sequence is CASSAGQSGNQPQHF. The CDR3 DNA is TGTGCCAGCAGCGCAGGGCAGAGCGGCAATCAGCCCCAGCATTTT.

V and J are TRBV7-7 and TRBJ2-6; 7 positions agree with TRBD1. V lost 5 bases and J lost 8; bases outside the gene matches: 3. Germline V gives CDR1 SSHAT, CDR2 FNYEAQ (reference sequence). The CDR3 extends over 13 amino acids. In DNA, the CDR3 is TGTGCCAGCAGCCCACAGGGGACCAACGTCCTGACTTTC. Protein product: CASSPQGTNVLTF. The full variable domain, completed using reference TRBV7-7 and TRBJ2-6, is GAGVSQSPRYKVTKRGQDVTLRCDPISSHATLYWYQQALGQGPEFLTYFNYEAQPDKSGLPSDRFSAERPEGSISTLTIQRTEQRDSAMYRCASSPQGTNVLTFGAGSRLTVL.

J is TRBJ1-6 and V is TRBV9; no reliable D call. The CDR3 is 16 residues long. Trimming pared 0 bases from V and 0 bases from J, leaving 7 bases between. CDR1 SGDLS and CDR2 YYNGEE come from the germline V gene. The CDR3: CASSVASSSYNSPLHF. The CDR3 DNA reads as TGTGCCAGCAGCGTAGCTTCCAGCTCCTATAATTCACCCCTCCACTTT.

V and J are TRBV11-2 and TRBJ2-7, with D hard to call. The CDR3 runs to 14 residues. Trimming stripped 6 bases from V and 7 bases from J, with 19 bases between. In germline, CDR1 is SGHAT, CDR2 FQNNGV. The CDR3 DNA reads as TGTGCCAGCAGTAGCTTAGTTCTCCGCGGTGAGCAGTACTTC. Residues: CASSSLVLRGEQYF.

The CDR3 region has the DNA TGTGCCAGCAGTGAACGACCTCGGGGACTATATGGCTACACCTTC. It translates to CASSERPRGLYGYTF. J is TRBJ1-2 and V is TRBV2, with D maybe TRBD1 (5 bases). Trimming stripped 2 bases from V and 5 bases from J, with 15 bases between. The CDR3 consists of 15 residues. Germline assignment: CDR1 SNHLY and CDR2 FYNNEI.

The V call is TRBV5-4, the J call TRBJ2-5, with a possible D match to TRBD1 (6 bases). Trimming stripped 5 bases from V and 4 bases from J, with 21 bases between. Germline CDR1 is SGHNT and CDR2 is YYREEE (reference sequence). The CDR3 loop spans 16 amino acids. The CDR3 sequence: CASSSNIQTGLETQYF. DNA for the CDR3: TGTGCCAGCAGTTCGAATATCCAAACAGGGTTAGAGACCCAGTACTTC.

V usage is TRBV27 and J usage is TRBJ2-2; no firm D call. V dropped 11 bases and J dropped 3 bases, with 10 bases sitting between them. This CDR3 has 12 amino acids. The germline CDR1 and CDR2 sequences are MNHEY and SMNVEV (reference sequence). The CDR3 is CAAVKDTGELFF. The CDR3 DNA sequence: TGTGCCGCAGTGAAGGACACCGGGGAGCTGTTTTTT.